Described below is a single T cell receptor (beta chain) sequence and its context. Sequencing used immunoSEQ multiplex PCR; TCRdb keeps in-frame clones, though not all of them. The sample has 75,000 to 100,000 clones; roughly nine tenths are singletons. The data were obtained in a study of control samples from healthy donors and cancer patients. This CDR3 has 17 amino acids. The V and J ends lost 3 bases and 10 bases, in that order; junction bases with no gene match: 20. Germline values: CDR1 LGHNA, CDR2 YSLEER. Sequencing input: blood. The clonotype comes from a woman aged 45-60 years in good health. The chain employs TRBV4-3 and TRBJ2-5; 7 bases are a match to TRBD2. CDR3: CASSHRTGGRARDNQYF. Here the CDR3 DNA reads TGCGCCAGCAGCCACCGAACGGGGGGAAGGGCAAGAGACAACCAGTACTTC.